A single sample gave rise to the 31 T cell receptor beta chains below, sequenced in a study of T cell responses to AZD1222 COVID-19 vaccine. Some clones are missing from TCRdb's copy, which holds only in-frame ones; the method was immunoSEQ multiplex PCR. The sample includes about 110,000 clones, just over 85% of them seen just once. The material sequenced was peripheral blood, taken on day 0 of AZD1222 vaccination. All receptors come from an adult in good health.

This clone has a single count. The rearrangement uses TRBV7-2 and TRBJ1-5; 8 bases are shared with TRBD1. The CDR3 is made up of 15 amino acids. V shed 0 bases, J shed 6 bases, and the junction held 4 bases outside the gene matches. Germline loops: CDR1 SGHTA, CDR2 FQGNSA. The DNA for the CDR3 is TGTGCCAGCAGCTTAGCGCAGGGGGCCGGTCAGCCCCAGCATTTT. Translated: CASSLAQGAGQPQHF.

The genes are TRBV11-2 and TRBJ2-3, with TRBD2 matching over 12 bases. Germline trimming cut 5 bases from V and 1 base from J; bases unmatched to any gene: 1. Germline V gives CDR1 SGHAT, CDR2 FQNNGV. This CDR3 is built from 15 residues. CDR3 loop: CASSASGGGTDTQYF. In nucleotides, the CDR3 is TGTGCCAGCAGCGCTAGCGGGGGGGGCACAGATACGCAGTATTTT.

The V and J genes are TRBV7-6 and TRBJ1-5; D perhaps matches TRBD1 (6 bases). CDR1 is SGHVS and CDR2 is FNYEAQ in the germline V gene. V gave up 5 bases and J gave up 4 bases, with 12 bases separating them. The CDR3 sequence is 14 residues long. CDR3 DNA sequence: TGTGCCAGCAGCCGATTTACAGGGAATCAGCCCCAGCATTTT. Amino acid sequence: CASSRFTGNQPQHF.

The table lists this clone with a count of one. The chain couples TRBV5-8 to TRBJ1-1, with unresolved D. Trimming removed 0 bases at V and 7 bases at J, with 4 bases between. The germline gives CDR1 SGHTS, CDR2 YDEGEE. The CDR3 totals 11 residues. The DNA for the CDR3 is TGTGCCAGCAGCTTGGTCCGTGAAGCTTTCTTT. It translates to CASSLVREAFF.

The chain recombines TRBV7-9 with TRBJ1-2; D possibly corresponds to TRBD1 (6 bases). This CDR3 region has 14 residues. Per the germline V gene, CDR1 is SEHNR and CDR2 is FQNEAQ (reference sequence). Deletions cut 1 base from V and 7 bases from J, with 13 bases between. CDR3 residues: CASSLVGGAAGYTF. The CDR3 nucleotides are TGTGCCAGCAGCTTAGTCGGGGGGGCGGCTGGCTACACCTTC.

CDR3 in DNA: TGTGCCAGCAGTTACACACGGACAGGGCAGGATGGCTACACCTTC. This encodes CASSYTRTGQDGYTF. V gene TRBV6-5 combines with J gene TRBJ1-2; the match to TRBD1 covers 8 bases. Trimming removed 2 bases from V and 6 bases from J; junction bases left unmatched: 8. CDR3 length: 15 amino acids. The V gene's germline CDR1 is MNHEY and CDR2 SVGAGI.

The J gene is TRBJ2-2, the V gene TRBV3-1 (or the pseudogene TRBV3-2), with 12 positions matching TRBD2. The V gene's germline CDR1 is LGHDT and CDR2 YNNKEL (reference sequence). The CDR3 extends over 17 amino acids. V shed 3 bases and J 7 bases; nucleotides not matched to a gene: 9. CDR3 amino acids: CASSQDLAGGLSGELFF. CDR3 coding DNA: TGTGCCAGCAGCCAGGATCTAGCGGGGGGGCTAAGCGGGGAGCTGTTTTTT.

The chain joins TRBV28 to TRBJ2-1; 10 bases align to TRBD2. The ends lost 7 bases at V and 5 bases at J; junction bases unmatched: 8. The CDR3 covers 15 residues. Germline V gene data show CDR1 as MDHEN and CDR2 as SYDVKM. The CDR3 loop is CASIGASGGHNEQFF. The CDR3 DNA reads TGTGCCAGCATAGGTGCTAGCGGGGGCCACAATGAGCAGTTCTTC.

This sequence joins TRBV24-1 and TRBJ2-6; D is uncertain. The CDR3 extends over 16 amino acids. The V end was cut by 7 bases, the J end by 0 bases, with 12 bases between. The germline CDR1 and CDR2 sequences are KGHDR and SFDVKD. The CDR3 region has the DNA TGTGCCACCAGGTGGCGGAATTTCTCTGGGGCCAACGTCCTGACTTTC. This codes for CATRWRNFSGANVLTF.

This clone was counted between two and nine times. This sample also contains other DNA sequences that code for the same CDR3. The chain links TRBV30 to TRBJ1-1; D gene unclear. The CDR3 runs to 13 residues. Trimming took off 0 bases at V and 4 bases at J, with 9 bases between the two ends. From germline, CDR1 is GTSNPN and CDR2 SVGIG (reference sequence). The CDR3 DNA sequence: TGTGCCTGGAGTGTACGTGGAGGCACTGAAGCTTTCTTT. It specifies CAWSVRGGTEAFF.

This sequence joins TRBV3-1 (or the pseudogene TRBV3-2) and TRBJ1-1; D remains unclear. V gave up 1 base and J gave up 4 bases, with 13 bases separating them. Per germline, CDR1 LGHDT and CDR2 YNNKEL (reference sequence). CDR3 size: 15 residues. This chain's CDR3 is CASSQGRTVITEAFF. The CDR3, as DNA: TGTGCCAGCAGCCAAGGTCGGACGGTGATCACTGAAGCTTTCTTT.

This chain links TRBV28 with TRBJ1-6; D perhaps matches TRBD1 (5 bases). The CDR3 runs to 13 residues. Germline V lookup: CDR1 MDHEN, CDR2 SYDVKM. The ends were cut back, 8 bases at V and 6 bases at J, with 11 bases in the middle. CDR3 residues: CASCRGTNSPLHF. In DNA form, the CDR3 reads TGTGCCAGCTGCCGGGGGACTAATTCACCCCTCCACTTT.

A few counts support this clone. The J gene is TRBJ2-7, the V gene TRBV5-4, with 8 bases matching TRBD2. The CDR3 has 13 residues. CDR1 is SGHNT and CDR2 is YYREEE in the germline V gene (reference sequence). J lost 5 bases, V lost 6 bases, and 7 bases had no gene match. CDR3: CASKLSGGNEQYF. In nucleotides, the CDR3 is TGTGCCAGCAAACTGAGCGGGGGCAACGAGCAGTACTTC. The variable domain in full, with the rest retrieved from reference TRBV5-4 and TRBJ2-7, is ETGVTQSPTHLIKTRGQQVTLRCSSQSGHNTVSWYQQALGQGPQFIFQYYREEENGRGNFPPRFSGLQFPNYSSELNVNALELDDSALYLCASKLSGGNEQYFGPGTRLTVT.

The rearrangement links TRBV5-1 to TRBJ1-1; 10 nucleotides align to TRBD1. This CDR3 spans 16 amino acids. Germline trimming cut 0 bases from V and 5 bases from J; bases unmatched to any gene: 7. Per germline, CDR1 SGHRS and CDR2 YFSETQ. The CDR3 nucleotides are TGCGCCAGCAGCTTGGAGACAGGGGGCAAAGGGACTGAAGCTTTCTTT. The encoded protein is CASSLETGGKGTEAFF. Full variable domain (outside the CDR3, taken from reference TRBV5-1 and TRBJ1-1): KAGVTQTPRYLIKTRGQQVTLSCSPISGHRSVSWYQQTPGQGLQFLFEYFSETQRNKGNFPGRFSGRQFSNSRSEMNVSTLELGDSALYLCASSLETGGKGTEAFFGQGTRLTVV.

Here the CDR3 reads CASSQMGWQGASGELFF. The CDR3 DNA follows: TGTGCCAGCAGTCAGATGGGGTGGCAGGGGGCAAGCGGGGAGCTGTTTTTT. This chain connects TRBV5-4 to TRBJ2-2; 8 positions match TRBD1. CDR3 length: 17 residues. The V segment lost 5 bases and the J segment 7 bases; nucleotides outside the gene matches: 16. Germline V lookup: CDR1 SGHNT, CDR2 YYREEE (reference sequence).

The gene calls are TRBV7-8 and TRBJ2-2; 7 positions agree with TRBD1. The germline V gene encodes CDR1 SGHVS and CDR2 FQNEAQ. The CDR3 runs 16 residues. Unmatched junction bases numbered 8, after V lost 1 base and J lost 6 bases. The CDR3 sequence is CASSLVYGTDSGELFF. The CDR3 nucleotides read TGTGCCAGCAGCTTAGTGTATGGGACAGATTCCGGGGAGCTGTTTTTT.

This clone has a single count. V gene TRBV28 combines with J gene TRBJ1-5, with D possibly being TRBD1 (6 bases). V lost 7 bases and J 4 bases, leaving 20 bases between the germline ends. The CDR3 covers 16 residues. Per germline, CDR1 MDHEN and CDR2 SYDVKM. In nucleotides, the CDR3 is TGTGCCAGCATCTTCTCACCGGACAGCCTAAATCAGCCCCAGCATTTT. It encodes CASIFSPDSLNQPQHF.

This clone occurred a few times. The rearrangement links TRBV6-1 to TRBJ2-1; D possibly corresponds to TRBD2 (6 bases). This CDR3 spans 12 amino acids. V gave up 3 bases and J gave up 10 bases, with 10 bases separating them. Germline lookup yields CDR1 MNHNS and CDR2 SASEGT. For the CDR3, the DNA is TGTGCCAGCAGTGAGACTAGGGGCGAGCAGTTCTTC. Translating it yields CASSETRGEQFF.

V is TRBV19 and J is TRBJ1-6; perhaps TRBD1 as D (6 bases). CDR3 size: 12 residues. V was cut by 11 bases and J by 9 bases, with 14 bases left in between. The germline V gene encodes CDR1 LNHDA and CDR2 SQIVND (reference sequence). The CDR3 bases are TGTGCCGCCAGGGGTTCAGGTTCACCCCTCCACTTT. Protein: CAARGSGSPLHF.

The chain's CDR3 is CASGLAGGPYEQYF. The CDR3 DNA is TGTGCCAGCGGGCTAGCGGGGGGACCCTACGAGCAGTACTTC. V and J are TRBV3-1 (or the pseudogene TRBV3-2) and TRBJ2-7, with 11 bases that match TRBD2. Germline CDR1 and CDR2: LGHDT and YNNKEL (reference sequence). This CDR3 has 14 amino acids. With V trimmed by 8 bases and J by 2 bases, 5 bases remained unmatched.

The table lists this clone with a few counts. This chain joins TRBV10-3 and TRBJ1-6; no definite D call. Trimming stripped 3 bases from V and 4 bases from J, with 10 bases between. The germline gives CDR1 ENHRY, CDR2 SYGVKD. The CDR3 extends over 15 amino acids. CDR3 amino acids: CAISEEGGYNSPLHF. In DNA form, the CDR3 reads TGTGCCATCAGTGAAGAGGGAGGATATAATTCACCCCTCCACTTT.

The V gene is TRBV10-3, the J gene TRBJ2-5, with D uncertain. The CDR3 runs to 13 residues. V lost 6 bases, J lost 2 bases, and 10 bases lay in between. In germline, CDR1 is ENHRY, CDR2 SYGVKD. CDR3 residues: CAISAVGQETQYF. DNA for the CDR3: TGTGCCATCAGCGCCGTGGGGCAAGAGACCCAGTACTTC.

Here the CDR3 DNA reads TGCGCCAGCAGCCCCCTCGGGACACCCTCTGGTAGGACTGAAGCTTTCTTT. It encodes CASSPLGTPSGRTEAFF. V gene TRBV5-1 combines with J gene TRBJ1-1; a weak D match, TRBD1 (6 bases). V was clipped by 4 bases and J by 5 bases, with 24 bases between them. This CDR3 is 17 amino acids long. In germline, CDR1 is SGHRS, CDR2 YFSETQ.

The rearrangement joins TRBV18 to TRBJ1-5, with 8 bases aligning to TRBD1. V gave up 3 bases and J gave up 0 bases; unmatched junction bases: 4. This CDR3 has 16 residues. CDR1 KGHSH and CDR2 LQKENI come from the germline V gene. The CDR3 coding sequence is TGTGCCAGCTCACCCCCGACAGGGGATAGCAATCAGCCCCAGCATTTT. Translating gives CASSPPTGDSNQPQHF.

The chain links TRBV6-5 to TRBJ2-1, with TRBD2 matching over 10 bases. The germline gives CDR1 MNHEY, CDR2 SVGAGI. Trimming removed 4 bases from V and 8 bases from J; junction bases left unmatched: 5. The CDR3 totals 14 residues. CDR3 sequence reads: CASSSSGGAYEQFF. DNA of the CDR3: TGTGCCAGCAGTTCCAGCGGGGGGGCGTATGAGCAGTTCTTC.

The chain carries TRBV19 and TRBJ2-7, with 11 bases that match TRBD2. The CDR3 covers 15 residues. The V gene end was trimmed by 4 bases and the J gene end by 2 bases; junction bases not matched to a gene: 4. CDR1 is LNHDA, CDR2 SQIVND, per germline (reference sequence). The CDR3 bases are TGTGCCAGTAGTAGGGGACTAGCGGACACCTACGAGCAGTACTTC. Its protein product is CASSRGLADTYEQYF.

The chain combines TRBV5-4 with TRBJ1-4; 10 bases are a match to TRBD1. The germline gives CDR1 SGHNT, CDR2 YYREEE (reference sequence). The CDR3 is 14 amino acids. Losses at the gene ends were 4 bases for V and 8 bases for J; bases not matched to a gene: 5. In nucleotides, the CDR3 is TGTGCCAGCAGCGGGACAGGGGATGGGGAAAAACTGTTTTTT. Protein: CASSGTGDGEKLFF.

The chain couples TRBV9 to TRBJ1-5; maybe TRBD1 (5 bases). This CDR3 is built from 14 residues. Germline CDR1 and CDR2: SGDLS and YYNGEE. V lost 0 bases and J 3 bases, leaving 7 bases between the germline ends. CDR3 residues: CASSVEGTNQPQHF. The CDR3 DNA follows: TGTGCCAGCAGCGTAGAAGGGACCAATCAGCCCCAGCATTTT.

This clone was picked up one time. This sequence joins TRBV5-1 and TRBJ2-7, with TRBD1 matching 9 bases. The CDR3 loop spans 15 amino acids. CDR1 and CDR2 from the germline V gene are SGHRS and YFSETQ. V trimming: 4 bases; J trimming: 4 bases; junction bases outside the gene matches: 9. CDR3 sequence: CASSPNRGQSYEQYF. CDR3 nucleotides: TGCGCCAGCAGCCCGAACAGGGGGCAGAGTTACGAGCAGTACTTC.

This chain uses TRBV7-2 with TRBJ2-1; 9 bases align to TRBD1. The CDR3 extends over 11 amino acids. The V gene end was trimmed by 3 bases and the J gene end by 14 bases; junction bases not matched to a gene: 2. The germline V gene has CDR1 SGHTA and CDR2 FQGNSA. CDR3 region: CASSFGQGKFF. In DNA form, the CDR3 reads TGTGCCAGCAGCTTCGGACAGGGGAAGTTCTTC.

The chain couples TRBV3-1 (or the pseudogene TRBV3-2) to TRBJ1-1, with D unclear. CDR1 and CDR2 from the germline V gene are LGHDT and YNNKEL (reference sequence). The CDR3 sequence is 14 residues long. V was cut by 2 bases and J by 0 bases, with 7 bases left in between. CDR3 bases: TGTGCCAGCAGCCAAAGGTTTGTGAACACTGAAGCTTTCTTT. Translating gives CASSQRFVNTEAFF.